This T cell receptor (beta chain) was retrieved from a study of response to subunit inactivated influenza vaccine. This CDR3 contains 14 residues. Trimming left V 2 bases short and J 7 bases short, with 15 bases between. CDR1 is WNHNN, CDR2 SYGVQD, per germline (reference sequence). MiXCR, applied by TCRdb to the RT-PCR reads, yields one record per CDR3 protein. The sample carries fewer than 800,000 distinct CDR3 sequences, around a sixth recorded once. Here the sequenced sample was PBMCs from blood, taken 11 to 12 days after vaccination. The clonotype was recovered from a man aged 45-60 years who received an inactivated influenza vaccine. V is TRBV10-1 and J is TRBJ2-7; perhaps TRBD1 as D (6 bases). The CDR3 reads CASSEGPGAWEQYF. Written as DNA, the CDR3 is TGCGCCAGCAGTGAGGGGCCAGGGGCCTGGGAGCAGTACTTC.